This TCR beta chain was recovered during a study of T cell changes during pregnancy in multiple sclerosis. Trimming stripped 7 bases from V and 1 base from J, with 11 bases between. Germline lookup yields CDR1 WSHSY and CDR2 SAAADI. CDR3 length: 14 residues. Profiled with immunoSEQ multiplex PCR; TCRdb holds only in-frame clones, not every one. The table includes about 38,000 clones, about nine tenths detected once. Sequences were derived from CD4+ T cells from peripheral blood mononuclear cells, sampled after pregnancy. The TCR sequence derives from a female donor in good health, enrolled as a control in a pregnancy study. The chain employs TRBV10-2 and TRBJ2-1; weak D call: TRBD2 (6 bases). CDR3 coding DNA: TGCGCCAGCAAAGTCGGAGGGTCCTACAATGAGCAGTTCTTC. Translating gives CASKVGGSYNEQFF.